The rows below give T cell receptor beta chains drawn from one sample of a study of blood T cell repertoires in COVID-19. Only in-frame clones appear in the TCRdb table, and some are missing; sequencing was by immunoSEQ multiplex PCR. The table records 150,000 to 200,000 clones, almost 85% of them present only once. The source material was peripheral blood. The origin of the receptors is a human donor with acute or convalescent COVID-19. The donor label of this sample is uncertain. Both conserved end residues are part of each CDR3. The D gene is left open where the match is weak. Clone sizes are given selectively: once, few, many, or a class where the clone is expanded.

14 | TRBJ1-2 | - | - | TRBV7-9 | CASSLDVRGGGYTF | TGTGCCAGCAGCTTAGATGTCAGGGGCGGTGGCTACACCTTC
13 | TRBJ1-2 | TRBD1 | few | TRBV11-1 | CASSMDRVGGYTF | TGTGCCAGCAGTATGGACAGGGTAGGCGGCTACACCTTC
16 | TRBJ1-3 | - | - | TRBV4-1 | CASSRAGDYSGNTIYF | TGCGCCAGCAGCCGAGCAGGGGATTACTCTGGAAACACCATATATTTT
16 | TRBJ1-5 | - | - | TRBV18 | CASSDVSPSGNQPQHF | TGTGCCAGCTCAGATGTTAGCCCGTCAGGCAATCAGCCCCAGCATTTT
16 | TRBJ2-6 | - | - | TRBV11-2 | CASSHFGGTGANVLTF | TGTGCCAGCAGCCATTTCGGGGGAACTGGGGCCAACGTCCTGACTTTC
15 | TRBJ2-1 | TRBD2 | - | TRBV11-1 | CASSATAGVYNEQFF | TGTGCCAGCAGCGCGACAGCGGGAGTGTACAATGAGCAGTTCTTC
15 | TRBJ2-3 | TRBD1 | - | TRBV5-6 | CASSLVGQGTDTQYF | TGTGCCAGCAGCTTGGTGGGACAGGGGACAGATACGCAGTATTTT
16 | TRBJ2-4 | - | - | TRBV7-6 | CASSLESAGAKNIQYF | TGTGCCAGCAGCTTAGAAAGCGCGGGAGCCAAAAACATTCAGTACTTC
13 | TRBJ1-5 | - | - | TRBV30 | CAWSTGYDQPQHF | TGTGCCTGGAGTACCGGGTATGATCAGCCCCAGCATTTT
15 | TRBJ2-3 | TRBD2 | - | TRBV5-8 | CASSFGTSGTDTQYF | TGTGCCAGCAGCTTTGGGACTAGCGGCACAGATACGCAGTATTTT